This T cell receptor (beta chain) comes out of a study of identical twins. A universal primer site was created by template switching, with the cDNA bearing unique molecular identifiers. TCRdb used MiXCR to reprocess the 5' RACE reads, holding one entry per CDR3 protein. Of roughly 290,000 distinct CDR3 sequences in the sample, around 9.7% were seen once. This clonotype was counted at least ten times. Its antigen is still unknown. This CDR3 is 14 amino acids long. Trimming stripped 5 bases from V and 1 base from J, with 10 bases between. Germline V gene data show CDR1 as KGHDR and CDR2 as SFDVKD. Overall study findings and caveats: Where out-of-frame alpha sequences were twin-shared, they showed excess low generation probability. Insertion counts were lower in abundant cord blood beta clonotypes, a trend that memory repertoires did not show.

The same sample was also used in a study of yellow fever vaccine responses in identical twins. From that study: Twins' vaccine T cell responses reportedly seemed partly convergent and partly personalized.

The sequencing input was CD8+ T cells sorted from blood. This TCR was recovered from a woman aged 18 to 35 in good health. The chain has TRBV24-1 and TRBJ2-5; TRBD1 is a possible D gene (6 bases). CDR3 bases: TGTGCCACCAGTGGGACAGATAGCCAAGAGACCCAGTACTTC. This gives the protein CATSGTDSQETQYF.